This TCR beta chain came from a study of beta chain features in type 1 diabetes. The study, taken as a whole, reports: All four CD4+ subsets of Type 1 diabetes patients contained TCRB CDR3s that were moderately but significantly shorter.

This clone was counted only a few times. What it binds is unknown. What was sequenced were expressed TCRB transcripts, since all of the isolated RNA had been reverse transcribed. Some clones are missing from TCRdb's copy, which holds only in-frame ones; the method was immunoSEQ multiplex PCR. The profile shows some 700,000 clones, around 15% of them singletons. The sequencing sample was made of naive CD4+ T cells from blood. The TCR comes from a man in his late teens or twenties with type 1 diabetes.

CDR3 amino acids: CASRGFLDEQYF. The CDR3 DNA follows: TGTGCCAGCAGGGGTTTTTTGGACGAGCAGTACTTC. The chain has TRBV11-2 and TRBJ2-7; D is uncertain. The length of the CDR3 is 12 residues. Looked up from germline, CDR1 is SGHAT and CDR2 is FQNNGV. Trimming shortened V by 6 bases and J by 5 bases, and 11 bases separated the two germline ends.